This record covers a single T cell receptor (beta chain). Under the authors' procedure: Nucleated cell number was recorded as an estimate derived from reference gene primer amplification. Data came from immunoSEQ multiplex PCR; TCRdb stores just in-frame clones and leaves some out. V and J calls and clone size are as listed in that table; D and trimming were resolved from the DNA. This table has about 53,000 clones, 90% appearing once. This sample is drawn from a study of blood T cell repertoires in COVID-19. Turning to the study itself: T cells, B-cell-depleted T cells, or PBMCs supplied cDNA or gDNA.

The CDR3 extends over 14 amino acids. Between the trimmed V and J ends, which lost 3 bases and 8 bases, there was a span of 11 bases. Germline CDR1 LGHDT, CDR2 YNNKEL (reference sequence). The specimen sequenced was peripheral blood. V is TRBV3-1 (or the pseudogene TRBV3-2) and J is TRBJ1-6, with a possible D match to TRBD1 (5 bases). This clonotype was obtained from a human donor in a cohort sampled during active COVID-19. The CDR3 nucleotides read TGTGCCAGCAGCCACAGGGTTGGTTATTCACCCCTCCACTTT. Translation: CASSHRVGYSPLHF.